This paragraph reports one T cell receptor (beta chain). Its antigen is undetermined. Assay: immunoSEQ multiplex PCR; the TCRdb copy retains only in-frame clones and omits some. Of roughly 200,000 clones in the sample, over 85% were seen once. CDR3 length: 16 amino acids. With 4 bases removed from V and 0 bases from J, the gap between germline ends came to 13 bases. CDR1 is MGHRA and CDR2 is YSYEKL in the germline V gene. The data originate from a study of T cell responses to AZD1222 COVID-19 vaccine. Regarding the study as a whole: Females made up more of the donors, who were largely white British, and clonal diversity may have come out too low.

This clonotype was obtained from an adult who received the MenACWY meningococcal vaccine as a control. The chain links TRBV4-1 to TRBJ1-5; D is possibly TRBD1 (6 bases). The sequencing used peripheral blood, collected 28 days after the second dose of the MenACWY control vaccine. The CDR3 loop is CASSPDRRSSNQPQHF. The CDR3 DNA follows: TGCGCCAGCAGCCCAGACAGGAGATCTAGCAATCAGCCCCAGCATTTT.